The clone carrying this TCR beta chain was counted a single time. No antigen is known for it. Trimming removed 8 bases from V and 7 bases from J, with 20 bases in between. CDR1 MNHEY and CDR2 SVGEGT come from the germline V gene. There are 15 residues in the CDR3. A single record per CDR3 protein comes from TCRdb applying MiXCR to the reads. The data hold over 150,000 distinct CDR3 sequences, with approximately 17% observed a single time. The data were taken from a study of T cell repertoires in cytomegalovirus infection. Overall study context: Matching HLA type and CMV infection were both indicated by public TCR beta signatures. Findings of the study overall: Across the ex vivo response, the dominant clonotypes were HLA-C-restricted CMV-specific TCR beta clonotypes. Public TCR beta family frequency separated CMV-and-HLA carriers, including in an independent cohort.

The sequencing input was CD8+ T cells from PBMCs. The V and J genes are TRBV6-2 or TRBV6-3 and TRBJ2-2, with D perhaps matching TRBD1 or TRBD2 (6 bases each). This receptor was taken from a human donor in good health (CMV status not recorded). Some clones in this sample may be carry-over from other donors' samples. DNA of the CDR3: TGTGCCAGCTCCTCGGGAACAGGGAGGTACGGGGAGCTGTTTTTT. Translated, it gives CASSSGTGRYGELFF.